Listed below are T cell receptor beta chains from one sample, sequenced in a study of blood T cell repertoires in COVID-19. Sequencing used immunoSEQ multiplex PCR; TCRdb keeps in-frame clones, though not all of them. The profile shows 78,000 or so clones, over 70% of them singletons. Sample: peripheral blood. The receptors originated from an elderly man with acute or convalescent COVID-19. CDR3s include the opening cysteine and the closing phenylalanine or tryptophan. Each record gives: J gene, D gene, clone size, V gene, CDR3 protein, CDR3 DNA. The D gene is left open where the match is weak. Clone size is not always given. Where it is, it says once, few, many or a class for expanded clones.

>TRBJ1-2|NA|NA|TRBV20-1
CRASGGQGYTF
TGCAGGGCGTCGGGGGGACAAGGCTACACCTTC
>TRBJ2-1|TRBD2|NA|TRBV5-1
CASSLAGSGGASFF
TGCGCCAGCAGCTTGGCCGGGAGCGGGGGGGCCTCGTTCTTC
>TRBJ1-1|NA|once|TRBV7-2
CASSPRLGAVTEAFF
TGTGCCAGCAGCCCCCGATTGGGGGCTGTCACTGAAGCTTTCTTT
>TRBJ2-3|NA|NA|TRBV7-3
CASSFSGRGGTDTQYF
TGTGCCAGCAGCTTTTCGGGCAGGGGAGGCACAGATACGCAGTATTTT
>TRBJ1-4|NA|NA|TRBV10-2
CASSIGGTANEKLFF
TGCGCCAGCAGTATCGGGGGAACGGCTAATGAAAAACTGTTTTTT
>TRBJ2-1|NA|few|TRBV7-3
CASSLWASAGNEQFF
TGTGCCAGCAGCTTATGGGCTAGCGCGGGTAATGAGCAGTTCTTC
>TRBJ1-1|TRBD1|NA|TRBV19
CASSFSGTGGTEAFF
TGTGCCAGTAGTTTCTCCGGGACAGGGGGCACTGAAGCTTTCTTT
>TRBJ1-4|TRBD1|few|TRBV11-2
CASSPPGQGRGTNEKLFF
TGTGCCAGCAGTCCGCCGGGACAGGGCCGAGGAACAAATGAAAAACTGTTTTTT
>TRBJ2-5|TRBD2|NA|TRBV11-1
CASSSRTRGIETQYF
TGTGCCAGCAGCTCCCGGACTAGAGGAATAGAGACCCAGTACTTC
>TRBJ2-7|NA|few|TRBV13
CASSPRQETHYEQYF
TGTGCCAGCAGCCCTCGACAGGAGACACACTACGAGCAGTACTTC
>TRBJ1-1|NA|NA|TRBV6-5
CASSYAVFTEAFF
TGTGCCAGCAGTTATGCGGTCTTCACTGAAGCTTTCTTT
>TRBJ2-1|TRBD1|NA|TRBV10-2
CASRGRQGAYEQFF
TGCGCCAGCAGGGGACGACAGGGGGCCTATGAGCAGTTCTTC
>TRBJ2-1|TRBD2|NA|TRBV23-1
CASSQSRGRASGGLNEQFF
TGCGCCAGCAGTCAATCGAGAGGGAGGGCTAGCGGGGGCCTCAATGAGCAGTTCTTC
>TRBJ2-7|TRBD1|NA|TRBV5-3
CARSFYQGQGPPSSYEQYF
TGTGCCAGAAGCTTCTATCAGGGACAGGGGCCGCCAAGCTCCTACGAGCAGTACTTC
>TRBJ1-1|TRBD1|NA|TRBV5-6
CASSRMLTGAHTEAFF
TGTGCCAGCAGCAGGATGTTAACAGGGGCCCACACTGAAGCTTTCTTT
>TRBJ1-1|TRBD1|NA|TRBV29-1
CSVEGQGRTFF
TGCAGCGTTGAAGGACAGGGGAGGACTTTCTTT
>TRBJ1-2|NA|NA|TRBV25-1
CASSVRGGYGYTF
TGTGCCAGCAGTGTAAGGGGAGGTTATGGCTACACCTTC